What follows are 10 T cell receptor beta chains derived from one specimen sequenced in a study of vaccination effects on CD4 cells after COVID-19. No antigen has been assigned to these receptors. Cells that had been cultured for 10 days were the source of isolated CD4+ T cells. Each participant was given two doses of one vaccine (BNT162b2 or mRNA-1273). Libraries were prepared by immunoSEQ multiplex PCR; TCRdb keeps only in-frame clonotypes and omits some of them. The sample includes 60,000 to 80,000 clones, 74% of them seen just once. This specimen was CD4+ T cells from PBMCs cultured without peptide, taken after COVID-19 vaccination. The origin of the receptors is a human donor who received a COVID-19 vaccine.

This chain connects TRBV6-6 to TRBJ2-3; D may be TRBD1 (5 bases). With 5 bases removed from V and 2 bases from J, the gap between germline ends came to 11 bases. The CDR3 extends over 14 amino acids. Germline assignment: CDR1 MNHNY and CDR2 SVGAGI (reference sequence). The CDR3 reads CASSRPGNTDTQYF. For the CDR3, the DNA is TGTGCCAGCAGTCGTCCAGGGAACACAGATACGCAGTATTTT.

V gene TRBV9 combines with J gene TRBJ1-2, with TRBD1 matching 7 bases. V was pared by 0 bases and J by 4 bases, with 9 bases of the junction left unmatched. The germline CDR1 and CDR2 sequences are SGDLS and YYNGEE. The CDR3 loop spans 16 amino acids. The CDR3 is CASSVEGARGIYGYTF. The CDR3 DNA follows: TGTGCCAGCAGCGTAGAGGGGGCCAGGGGAATCTATGGCTACACCTTC.

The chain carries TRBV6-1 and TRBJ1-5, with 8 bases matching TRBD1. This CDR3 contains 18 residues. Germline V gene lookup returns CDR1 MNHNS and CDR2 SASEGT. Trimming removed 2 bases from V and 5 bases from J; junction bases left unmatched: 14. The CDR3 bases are TGTGCCAGCAGTGAAAGGACAGGGATCCCCATAAGACATCAGCCCCAGCATTTT. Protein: CASSERTGIPIRHQPQHF.

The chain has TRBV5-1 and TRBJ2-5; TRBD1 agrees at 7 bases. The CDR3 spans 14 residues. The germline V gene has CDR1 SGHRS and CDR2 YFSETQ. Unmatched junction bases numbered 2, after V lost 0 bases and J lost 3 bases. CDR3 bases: TGCGCCAGCAGCTTGGACCAGGGGGAAGAGACCCAGTACTTC. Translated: CASSLDQGEETQYF.

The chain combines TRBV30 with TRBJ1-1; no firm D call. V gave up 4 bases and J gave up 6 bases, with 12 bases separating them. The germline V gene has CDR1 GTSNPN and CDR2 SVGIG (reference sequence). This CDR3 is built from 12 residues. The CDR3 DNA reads TGTGCCTGGACGAGGTTGTGGGCTGAAGCTTTCTTT. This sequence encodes CAWTRLWAEAFF.

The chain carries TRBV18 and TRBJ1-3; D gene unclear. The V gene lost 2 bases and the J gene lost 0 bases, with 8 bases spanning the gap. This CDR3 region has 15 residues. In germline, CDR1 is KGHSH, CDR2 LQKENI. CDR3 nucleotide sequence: TGTGCCAGCTCACCAGGAGTAGCCTCTGGAAACACCATATATTTT. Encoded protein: CASSPGVASGNTIYF.

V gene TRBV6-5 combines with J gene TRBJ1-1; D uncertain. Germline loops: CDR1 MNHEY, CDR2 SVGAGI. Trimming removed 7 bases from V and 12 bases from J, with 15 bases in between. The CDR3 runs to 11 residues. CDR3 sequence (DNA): TGTGCCAGCAAAAAAGACCTGGAGACTTTCTTT. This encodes CASKKDLETFF.

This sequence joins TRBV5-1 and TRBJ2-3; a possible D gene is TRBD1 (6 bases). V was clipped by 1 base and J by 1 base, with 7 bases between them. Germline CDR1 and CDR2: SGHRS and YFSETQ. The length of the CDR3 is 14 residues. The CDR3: CASSLYRGTDTQYF. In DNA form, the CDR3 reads TGCGCCAGCAGCTTGTACAGGGGCACAGATACGCAGTATTTT.

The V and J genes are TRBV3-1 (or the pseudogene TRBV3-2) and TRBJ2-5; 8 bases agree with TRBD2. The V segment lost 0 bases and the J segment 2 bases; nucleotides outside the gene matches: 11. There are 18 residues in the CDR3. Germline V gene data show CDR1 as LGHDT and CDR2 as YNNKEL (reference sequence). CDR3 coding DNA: TGTGCCAGCAGCCAAGATCATCTGGGCGGGGGGCTTCAAGAGACCCAGTACTTC. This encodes CASSQDHLGGGLQETQYF.

CDR3 residues: CATVRDIRSGNTIYF. The DNA for the CDR3 is TGTGCCACCGTAAGGGACATTCGCTCTGGAAACACCATATATTTT. The chain uses TRBV19 and TRBJ1-3; TRBD1 is a possible D gene (6 bases). V shed 10 bases and J shed 0 bases, with 16 bases lying between them. Germline CDR1 and CDR2: LNHDA and SQIVND (reference sequence). This CDR3 region has 15 residues.